A single sample gave rise to the 15 T cell receptor beta chains below, sequenced in a study of OX40 agonist ivuxolimab in advanced cancers. Profiling relied on immunoSEQ multiplex PCR, and the TCRdb table lists in-frame clones only, not all of them. The table has 55,000 to 80,000 clones, over 75% seen once; the top ten hold approximately 1%. Material: CD4+ or CD8+ T cells sorted from blood, obtained in a trial of the OX40 agonist ivuxolimab. These receptor sequences come from an adult with an advanced solid tumor such as melanoma, head and neck, liver or kidney cancer.

The chain joins TRBV7-9 to TRBJ1-2; D is undetermined. CDR3 length: 13 residues. The V end was cut by 0 bases, the J end by 4 bases, with 6 bases between. Germline values: CDR1 SEHNR, CDR2 FQNEAQ (reference sequence). The CDR3 protein is CASSLAGSYGYTF. The DNA of the CDR3 is TGTGCCAGCAGCTTAGCGGGGTCCTATGGCTACACCTTC.

The J gene is TRBJ2-3, the V gene TRBV7-2; 8 bases match TRBD2. V lost 5 bases, J lost 2 bases, and 3 bases stayed unmatched. Per germline, CDR1 SGHTA and CDR2 FQGNSA. The CDR3 has 14 residues. This CDR3 is CASSDSGNTDTQYF. The CDR3 DNA reads TGTGCCAGCAGCGATAGCGGGAACACAGATACGCAGTATTTT.

The V call is TRBV5-1, the J call TRBJ2-7; D not resolved. Germline CDR1 is SGHRS and CDR2 is YFSETQ. The V end was cut by 0 bases, the J end by 2 bases, with 12 bases between. The CDR3 sequence is 15 residues long. This chain's CDR3 is CASSLEASRPYEQYF. DNA of the CDR3: TGCGCCAGCAGCTTGGAGGCGAGCAGGCCCTACGAGCAGTACTTC.

This chain joins TRBV13 and TRBJ2-1; 7 bases fit TRBD2. There are 13 residues in the CDR3. CDR1 is PRHDT, CDR2 FYEKMQ, per germline (reference sequence). J was trimmed by 3 bases and V by 10 bases; bases with no gene match: 6. The CDR3 protein is CATSRTSYNEQFF. The CDR3 DNA reads TGTGCCACCTCCCGGACTAGCTACAATGAGCAGTTCTTC. Full variable domain (remainder filled in from reference TRBV13 and TRBJ2-1): AAGVIQSPRHLIKEKRETATLKCYPIPRHDTVYWYQQGPGQDPQFLISFYEKMQSDKGSIPDRFSAQQFSDYHSELNMSSLELGDSALYFCATSRTSYNEQFFGPGTRLTVL.

CDR3 in amino acids: CASSTTGTRGTQYF. CDR3 sequence (DNA): TGTGCCAGTAGTACTACCGGGACAAGAGGGACCCAGTACTTC. The chain has TRBV19 and TRBJ2-5; D possibly corresponds to TRBD1 (6 bases). The CDR3 sequence is 14 residues long. Germline lookup yields CDR1 LNHDA and CDR2 SQIVND (reference sequence). Between the trimmed V and J ends, which lost 4 bases and 7 bases, there was a span of 16 bases.

The gene calls are TRBV6-5 and TRBJ1-2; 8 positions agree with TRBD1. In germline, CDR1 is MNHEY, CDR2 SVGAGI. Losses at the gene ends were 2 bases for V and 7 bases for J; bases not matched to a gene: 6. The length of the CDR3 is 14 residues. DNA for the CDR3: TGTGCCAGCAGTTACACGGGAACAGGGGGTGGCTACACCTTC. Its protein is CASSYTGTGGGYTF.

This chain uses TRBV30 with TRBJ1-2; D may be TRBD1 (6 bases). In germline, CDR1 is GTSNPN, CDR2 SVGIG (reference sequence). Trimming stripped 6 bases from V and 4 bases from J, with 15 bases between. The CDR3 covers 13 residues. CDR3: CACTRGGSYGYTF. CDR3 bases: TGTGCCTGCACGAGGGGGGGAAGCTATGGCTACACCTTC.

The chain carries TRBV19 and TRBJ2-5, with unresolved D. Germline-derived CDR1 and CDR2 are LNHDA and SQIVND (reference sequence). The CDR3 extends over 12 amino acids. V gave up 8 bases and J gave up 5 bases, with 12 bases separating them. CDR3 sequence reads: CASSTARETQYF. The DNA for the CDR3 is TGTGCCAGTTCCACAGCAAGGGAGACCCAGTACTTC.

The chain combines TRBV5-5 with TRBJ2-7; D uncertain. This CDR3 has 13 residues. Germline values: CDR1 SGHKS, CDR2 YYEKEE (reference sequence). Deletions cut 1 base from V and 3 bases from J, with 8 bases between. The CDR3 sequence is CASSLFVSYEQYF. As DNA, the CDR3 is TGTGCCAGCAGCTTGTTTGTGAGCTACGAGCAGTACTTC.

This clone was recorded a few times. The V and J genes are TRBV6-5 and TRBJ1-6, with a weak D call TRBD1 (5 bases). The germline V and J ends were trimmed by 2 bases and 10 bases, with 6 bases remaining between them. Per germline, CDR1 MNHEY and CDR2 SVGAGI. This CDR3 has 12 residues. The CDR3 nucleotides are TGTGCCAGCAGTTACGGGGGGTCACCCCTCCACTTT. Its protein is CASSYGGSPLHF.

Concerning this clone itself: Other DNA sequences within the sample encode an identical CDR3. The CDR3 DNA sequence: TGTGCCAGCTCACCACCGACACGCACAGATACGCAGTATTTT. Protein sequence: CASSPPTRTDTQYF. This chain uses TRBV18 with TRBJ2-3; D uncertain. The CDR3 contains 14 residues. Germline CDR1 and CDR2: KGHSH and LQKENI. V lost 0 bases and J lost 1, with 5 bases in between.

V is TRBV30 and J is TRBJ2-6; 10 nucleotides line up with TRBD1. In germline, CDR1 is GTSNPN, CDR2 SVGIG (reference sequence). After removal of 1 base from V and 1 base from J, the junction contained 10 bases not matched to a gene. This CDR3 spans 19 amino acids. DNA for the CDR3: TGTGCCTGGAGTGGGGACAGGGGTAATCATTCATCTGGGGCCAACGTCCTGACTTTC. Protein sequence: CAWSGDRGNHSSGANVLTF.

The chain links TRBV5-4 to TRBJ2-5, with D uncertain. This CDR3 spans 13 amino acids. The V and J ends lost 4 bases and 1 base respectively, with 8 bases between them. In germline, CDR1 is SGHNT, CDR2 YYREEE (reference sequence). In DNA, the CDR3 is TGTGCCAGCAGCCCCGGGTTCCAAGAGACCCAGTACTTC. Amino acids: CASSPGFQETQYF.

The chain couples TRBV7-2 to TRBJ2-3; possibly TRBD2 for D (6 bases). This CDR3 contains 15 residues. CDR1 is SGHTA, CDR2 FQGNSA, per germline. Trimming pared 5 bases from V and 2 bases from J, leaving 14 bases between. CDR3 nucleotide sequence: TGTGCCAGCAGCCCCGGGCCGGGGGACACAGATACGCAGTATTTT. Amino acids: CASSPGPGDTDTQYF.

The gene calls are TRBV30 and TRBJ2-5, with D possibly matching TRBD1 (5 bases). V was clipped by 2 bases and J by 3 bases, with 7 bases between them. Germline lookup yields CDR1 GTSNPN and CDR2 SVGIG (reference sequence). This CDR3 spans 12 amino acids. CDR3 coding DNA: TGTGCCTGGAGTCCGACAGAAGAGACCCAGTACTTC. Amino acid sequence: CAWSPTEETQYF.